This passage covers 5 T cell receptor beta chains from one sample sequenced in a study of cytomegalovirus exposure and HLA in healthy donors. PCR primers comprised 60 Vbeta and 13 Jbeta primers. TCRdb keeps only in-frame clones here, not all; method: immunoSEQ multiplex PCR. The sample shows fewer than 200,000 clones, about two thirds of them seen only once. Sample: PBMCs. The receptors originated from a young woman in good health and CMV-seronegative.

V usage is TRBV28 and J usage is TRBJ2-7; possibly TRBD1 for D (5 bases). The CDR3 length is 12 residues. Trimming removed 4 bases from V and 4 bases from J, with 8 bases in between. The V gene's germline CDR1 is MDHEN and CDR2 SYDVKM. The CDR3 loop is CASSSRAYEQYF. CDR3 DNA sequence: TGTGCCAGCAGTTCCAGGGCGTACGAGCAGTACTTC.

The chain uses TRBV15 and TRBJ2-5; D may be TRBD2 (5 bases). The CDR3 is 14 amino acids. With 4 bases removed from V and 6 bases from J, the gap between germline ends came to 15 bases. CDR1 is LNHNV and CDR2 is YYDKDF in the germline V gene (reference sequence). CDR3 sequence: CATSIPGGGKTQYF. CDR3 in DNA: TGTGCCACCAGCATCCCTGGAGGTGGGAAGACCCAGTACTTC.

This clone was seen more than once but under ten times. The V call is TRBV4-3, the J call TRBJ1-4, with D unclear. Germline CDR1 LGHNA, CDR2 YSLEER. The V and J ends lost 4 bases and 0 bases respectively, with 9 bases between them. This CDR3 has 15 residues. The CDR3 sequence is CASSPGLPTNEKLFF. Here the CDR3 DNA reads TGCGCCAGCAGCCCAGGACTACCAACTAATGAAAAACTGTTTTTT.

Notes on this clone: The sample has other DNA sequences that encode this CDR3 too. The chain uses TRBV7-2 and TRBJ2-1; tentative D call: TRBD2 (5 bases). Germline lookup yields CDR1 SGHTA and CDR2 FQGNSA. Trimming left V 5 bases short and J 0 bases short, with 11 bases between. The CDR3 runs 15 residues. Here the CDR3 DNA reads TGTGCCAGCAGCCGGACTGCCAGCTCCTACAATGAGCAGTTCTTC. This translates into CASSRTASSYNEQFF.

The CDR3 protein is CASSVASVGPGGTYEQYF. CDR3 bases: TGTGCCAGCAGCGTAGCCTCCGTGGGACCGGGGGGCACCTACGAGCAGTACTTC. The chain uses TRBV9 and TRBJ2-7, with a possible D match to TRBD2 (7 bases). The CDR3 runs 18 residues. Trimming pared 0 bases from V and 2 bases from J, leaving 21 bases between. Germline V lookup: CDR1 SGDLS, CDR2 YYNGEE. Full variable domain (rest looked up from reference TRBV9 and TRBJ2-7): DSGVTQTPKHLITATGQRVTLRCSPRSGDLSVYWYQQSLDQGLQFLIQYYNGEERAKGNILERFSAQQFPDLHSELNLSSLELGDSALYFCASSVASVGPGGTYEQYFGPGTRLTVT.